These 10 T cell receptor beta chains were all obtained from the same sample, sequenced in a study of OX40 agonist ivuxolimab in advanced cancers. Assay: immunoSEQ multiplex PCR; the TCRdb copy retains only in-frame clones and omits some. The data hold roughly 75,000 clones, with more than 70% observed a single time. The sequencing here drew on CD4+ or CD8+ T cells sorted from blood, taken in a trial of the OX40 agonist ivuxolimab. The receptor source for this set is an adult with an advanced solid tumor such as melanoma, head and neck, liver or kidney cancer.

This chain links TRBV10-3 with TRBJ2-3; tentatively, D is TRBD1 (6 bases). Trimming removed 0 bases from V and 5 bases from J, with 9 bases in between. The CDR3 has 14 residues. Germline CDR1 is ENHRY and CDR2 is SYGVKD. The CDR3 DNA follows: TGTGCCATCAGTGAGTCGGGCAGGGGAGATACGCAGTATTTT. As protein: CAISESGRGDTQYF.

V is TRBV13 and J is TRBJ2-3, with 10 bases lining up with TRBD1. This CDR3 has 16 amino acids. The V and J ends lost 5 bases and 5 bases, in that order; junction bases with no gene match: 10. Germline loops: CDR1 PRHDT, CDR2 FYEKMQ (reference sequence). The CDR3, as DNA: TGTGCCAGCAGCCTAAGACAGGGGGCAGTGGGAGATACGCAGTATTTT. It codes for CASSLRQGAVGDTQYF.

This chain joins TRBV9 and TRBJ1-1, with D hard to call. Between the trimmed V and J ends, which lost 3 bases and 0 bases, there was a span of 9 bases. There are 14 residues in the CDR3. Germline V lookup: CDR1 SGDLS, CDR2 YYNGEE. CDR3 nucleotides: TGTGCCAGCAGCGCGCAGTACATGAACACTGAAGCTTTCTTT. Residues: CASSAQYMNTEAFF.

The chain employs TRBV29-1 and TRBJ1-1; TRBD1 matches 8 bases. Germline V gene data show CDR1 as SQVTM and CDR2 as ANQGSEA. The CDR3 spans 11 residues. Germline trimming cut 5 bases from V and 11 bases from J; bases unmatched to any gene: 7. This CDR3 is CSVSDRAAAFF. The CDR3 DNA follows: TGCAGCGTTTCGGACAGGGCCGCTGCTTTCTTT.

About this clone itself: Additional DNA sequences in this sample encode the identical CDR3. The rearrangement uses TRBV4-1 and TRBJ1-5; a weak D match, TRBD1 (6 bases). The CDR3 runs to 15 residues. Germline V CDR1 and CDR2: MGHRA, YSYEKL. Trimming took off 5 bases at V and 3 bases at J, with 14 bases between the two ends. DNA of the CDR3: TGCGCCAGCAGCTTACATACAGGGAACAATCAGCCCCAGCATTTT. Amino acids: CASSLHTGNNQPQHF.

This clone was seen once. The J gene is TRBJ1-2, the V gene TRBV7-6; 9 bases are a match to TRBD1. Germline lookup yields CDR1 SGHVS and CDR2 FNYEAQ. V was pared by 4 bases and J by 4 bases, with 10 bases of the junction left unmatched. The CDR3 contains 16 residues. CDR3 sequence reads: CASSSGTGSSLYGYTF. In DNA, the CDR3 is TGTGCCAGCAGCTCAGGGACAGGGAGTTCCCTCTATGGCTACACCTTC.

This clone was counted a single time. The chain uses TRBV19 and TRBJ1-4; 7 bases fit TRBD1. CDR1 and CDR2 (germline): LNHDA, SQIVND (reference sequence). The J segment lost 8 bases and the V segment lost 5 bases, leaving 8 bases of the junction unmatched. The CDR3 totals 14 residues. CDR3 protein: CASSPRQGREKLFF. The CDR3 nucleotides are TGTGCCAGTAGTCCCCGACAGGGAAGGGAAAAACTGTTTTTT.

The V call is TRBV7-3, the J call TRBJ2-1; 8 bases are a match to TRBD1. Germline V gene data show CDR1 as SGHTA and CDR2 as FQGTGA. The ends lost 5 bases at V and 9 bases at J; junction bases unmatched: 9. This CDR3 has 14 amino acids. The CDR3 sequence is CASSRQAGGFEQFF. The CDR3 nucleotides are TGTGCCAGCAGCCGACAGGCAGGGGGCTTTGAGCAGTTCTTC.

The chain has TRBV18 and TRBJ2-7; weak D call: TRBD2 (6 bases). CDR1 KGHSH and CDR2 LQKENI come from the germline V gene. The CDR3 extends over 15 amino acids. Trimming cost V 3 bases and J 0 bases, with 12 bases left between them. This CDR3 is CASSPGGDLSYEQYF. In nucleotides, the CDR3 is TGTGCCAGCTCACCCGGCGGGGACCTCTCCTACGAGCAGTACTTC.

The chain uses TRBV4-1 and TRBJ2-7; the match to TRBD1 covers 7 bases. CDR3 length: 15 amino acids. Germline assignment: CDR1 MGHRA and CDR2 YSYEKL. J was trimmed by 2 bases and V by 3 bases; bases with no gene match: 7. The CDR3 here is CASSQSTGSPYEQYF. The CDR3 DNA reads TGCGCCAGCAGCCAGTCGACAGGGAGTCCCTACGAGCAGTACTTC.